A single T cell receptor (beta chain) is shown here with its context. What it binds is not known. This sample is drawn from a study of shared clonotypes between healthy human individuals. General study points: Having only a few donors restricted how much genetic and exposure-history diversity was captured.

Germline CDR1 and CDR2: MNHNS and SASEGT. Losses at the gene ends were 5 bases for V and 5 bases for J; bases not matched to a gene: 8. The CDR3 totals 15 residues. There were only Caucasian adults among the donors, and all lived in Nashville, Tennessee. With unsorted samples, genomic DNA was obtained from 89 million or so PBMCs. Profiled with immunoSEQ multiplex PCR; TCRdb holds only in-frame clones, not every one. The sample holds about 490,000 clones, 81% seen once. Input material: PBMCs. The chain has TRBV6-1 and TRBJ1-2, with 10 bases that match TRBD1. The sequence was collected from a woman aged 40 to 50 in good health. Some clones in this sample may be carry-over from other donors' samples. As DNA, the CDR3 is TGTGCCAGCAGTCTCCGGACAGGGGGGGGATATGGCTACACCTTC. Amino acids: CASSLRTGGGYGYTF.